This TCR beta chain was documented in a study of control samples from healthy donors and cancer patients. This clone has a single count. Method: immunoSEQ multiplex PCR; TCRdb's copy keeps in-frame clones and lacks some. The repertoire holds 61,000 or so clones, with 85% to 90% as singletons. This clonotype was obtained from a man in his 60s with colorectal cancer. Sequencing input: PBMCs.

The DNA for the CDR3 is TGCGCCAGCAGCCCGGCGGACGGGGGGATCAATGAAAAACTGTTTTTT. Its protein product is CASSPADGGINEKLFF. The chain uses TRBV5-1 and TRBJ1-4, with D possibly TRBD1 on 5 matching bases. The CDR3 is 16 residues long. The germline V and J ends were trimmed by 4 bases and 5 bases, with 18 bases remaining between them. Germline lookup yields CDR1 SGHRS and CDR2 YFSETQ. Complete variable domain (other parts from reference TRBV5-1 and TRBJ1-4): KAGVTQTPRYLIKTRGQQVTLSCSPISGHRSVSWYQQTPGQGLQFLFEYFSETQRNKGNFPGRFSGRQFSNSRSEMNVSTLELGDSALYLCASSPADGGINEKLFFGSGTQLSVL.